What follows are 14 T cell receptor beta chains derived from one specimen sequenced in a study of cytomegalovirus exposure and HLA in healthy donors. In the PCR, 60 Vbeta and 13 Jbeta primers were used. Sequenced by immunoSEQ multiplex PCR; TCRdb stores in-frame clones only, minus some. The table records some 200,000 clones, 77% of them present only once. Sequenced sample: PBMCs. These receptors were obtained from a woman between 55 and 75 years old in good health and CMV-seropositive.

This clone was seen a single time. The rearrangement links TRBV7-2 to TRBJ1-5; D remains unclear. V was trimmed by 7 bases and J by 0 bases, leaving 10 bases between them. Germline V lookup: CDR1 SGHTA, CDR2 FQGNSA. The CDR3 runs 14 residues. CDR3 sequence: CASNTGFSNQPQHF. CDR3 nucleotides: TGTGCCAGCAACACGGGATTTAGCAATCAGCCCCAGCATTTT. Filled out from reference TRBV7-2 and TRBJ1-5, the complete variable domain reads GAGVSQSPSNKVTEKGKDVELRCDPISGHTALYWYRQSLGQGLEFLIYFQGNSAPDKSGLPSDRFSAERTGGSVSTLTIQRTQQEDSAVYLCASNTGFSNQPQHFGDGTRLSIL.

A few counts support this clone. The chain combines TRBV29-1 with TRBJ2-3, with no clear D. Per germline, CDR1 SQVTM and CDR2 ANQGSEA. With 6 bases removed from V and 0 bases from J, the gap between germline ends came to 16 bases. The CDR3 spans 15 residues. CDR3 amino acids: CSVGREVTSTDTQYF. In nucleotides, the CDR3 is TGCAGCGTCGGAAGAGAGGTAACCAGCACAGATACGCAGTATTTT.

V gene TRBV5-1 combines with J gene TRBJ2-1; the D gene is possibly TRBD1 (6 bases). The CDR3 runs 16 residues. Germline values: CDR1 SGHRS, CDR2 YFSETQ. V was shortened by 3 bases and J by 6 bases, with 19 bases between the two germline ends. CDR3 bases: TGCGCCAGCAGCTCCCAACCGACAGGTTCGGGCAATGAGCAGTTCTTC. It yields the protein CASSSQPTGSGNEQFF.

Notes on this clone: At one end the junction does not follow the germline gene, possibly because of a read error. The CDR3 DNA follows: TGTTCCAGCAGCCCCGGGACAGGGAACACTGAAGCTTTCTTT. It yields the protein CSSSPGTGNTEAFF. V gene TRBV7-9 combines with J gene TRBJ1-1; 8 bases agree with TRBD1. Germline V CDR1 and CDR2: SEHNR, FQNEAQ (reference sequence). CDR3 size: 14 residues.

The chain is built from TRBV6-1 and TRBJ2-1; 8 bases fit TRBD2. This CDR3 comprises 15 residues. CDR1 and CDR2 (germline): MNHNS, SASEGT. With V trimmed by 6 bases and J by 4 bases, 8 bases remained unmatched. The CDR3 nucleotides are TGTGCCAGCAGGGGGGGGCTAGCGGGTTACAATGAGCAGTTCTTC. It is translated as CASRGGLAGYNEQFF.

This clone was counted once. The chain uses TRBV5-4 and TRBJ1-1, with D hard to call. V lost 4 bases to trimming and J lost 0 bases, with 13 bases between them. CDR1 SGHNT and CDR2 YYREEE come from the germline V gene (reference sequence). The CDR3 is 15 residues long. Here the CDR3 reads CASSLLGSLNTEAFF. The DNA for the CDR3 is TGTGCCAGCAGCCTACTGGGGAGTTTGAACACTGAAGCTTTCTTT.

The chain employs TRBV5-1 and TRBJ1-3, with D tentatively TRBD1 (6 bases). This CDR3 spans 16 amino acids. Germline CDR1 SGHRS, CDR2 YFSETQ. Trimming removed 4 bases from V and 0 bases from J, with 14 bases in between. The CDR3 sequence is CASSSTGPPSGNTIYF. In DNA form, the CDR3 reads TGCGCCAGCAGCAGTACAGGGCCCCCCTCTGGAAACACCATATATTTT.

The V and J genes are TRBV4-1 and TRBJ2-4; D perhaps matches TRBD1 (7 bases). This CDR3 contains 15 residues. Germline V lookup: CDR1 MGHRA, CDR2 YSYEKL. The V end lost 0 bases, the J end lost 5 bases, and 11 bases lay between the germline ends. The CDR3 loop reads CASSQDTRGENIQYF. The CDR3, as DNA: TGCGCCAGCAGCCAAGACACCAGGGGGGAAAACATTCAGTACTTC.

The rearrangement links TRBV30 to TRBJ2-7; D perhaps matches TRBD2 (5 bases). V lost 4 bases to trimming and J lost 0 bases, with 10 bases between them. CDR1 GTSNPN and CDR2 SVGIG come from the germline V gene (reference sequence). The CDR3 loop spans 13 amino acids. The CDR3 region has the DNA TGTGCCTGGAACGAGGGTATCTCCTACGAGCAGTACTTC. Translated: CAWNEGISYEQYF.

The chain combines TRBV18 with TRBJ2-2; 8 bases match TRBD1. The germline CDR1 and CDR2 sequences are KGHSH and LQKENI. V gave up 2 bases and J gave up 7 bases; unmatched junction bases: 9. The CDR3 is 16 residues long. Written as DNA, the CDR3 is TGTGCCAGCTCACCATCCCGGGGACAGGCTGGCGGGGAGCTGTTTTTT. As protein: CASSPSRGQAGGELFF.

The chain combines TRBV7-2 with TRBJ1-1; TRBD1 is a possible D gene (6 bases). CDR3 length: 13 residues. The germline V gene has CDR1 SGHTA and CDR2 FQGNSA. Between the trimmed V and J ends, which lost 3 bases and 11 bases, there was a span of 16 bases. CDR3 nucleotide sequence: TGTGCCAGCAGCTTTGTTCGGGAGGGGGAGGCTTTCTTT. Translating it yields CASSFVREGEAFF.

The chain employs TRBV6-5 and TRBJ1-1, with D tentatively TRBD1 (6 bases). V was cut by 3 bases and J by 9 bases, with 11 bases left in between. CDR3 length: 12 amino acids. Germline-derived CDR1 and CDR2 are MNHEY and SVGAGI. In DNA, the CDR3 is TGTGCCAGCAGTTATAACCAGGGGAAAGCTTTCTTT. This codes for CASSYNQGKAFF.

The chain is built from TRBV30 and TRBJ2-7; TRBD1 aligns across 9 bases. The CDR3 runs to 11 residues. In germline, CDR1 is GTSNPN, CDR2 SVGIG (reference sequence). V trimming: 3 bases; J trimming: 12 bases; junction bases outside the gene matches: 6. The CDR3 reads CAWSPGQGWYF. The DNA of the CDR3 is TGTGCCTGGAGCCCTGGACAGGGGTGGTACTTC.

CDR3 bases: TGCGCCAGCAGCCAAGACTTTAGGCTAGTCGTAACCCGGGAGCTGTTTTTT. Protein product: CASSQDFRLVVTRELFF. The genes are TRBV4-1 and TRBJ2-2; D gene unclear. The CDR3 length is 17 residues. CDR1 is MGHRA and CDR2 is YSYEKL in the germline V gene. The germline V and J ends were trimmed by 0 bases and 9 bases, with 20 bases remaining between them.